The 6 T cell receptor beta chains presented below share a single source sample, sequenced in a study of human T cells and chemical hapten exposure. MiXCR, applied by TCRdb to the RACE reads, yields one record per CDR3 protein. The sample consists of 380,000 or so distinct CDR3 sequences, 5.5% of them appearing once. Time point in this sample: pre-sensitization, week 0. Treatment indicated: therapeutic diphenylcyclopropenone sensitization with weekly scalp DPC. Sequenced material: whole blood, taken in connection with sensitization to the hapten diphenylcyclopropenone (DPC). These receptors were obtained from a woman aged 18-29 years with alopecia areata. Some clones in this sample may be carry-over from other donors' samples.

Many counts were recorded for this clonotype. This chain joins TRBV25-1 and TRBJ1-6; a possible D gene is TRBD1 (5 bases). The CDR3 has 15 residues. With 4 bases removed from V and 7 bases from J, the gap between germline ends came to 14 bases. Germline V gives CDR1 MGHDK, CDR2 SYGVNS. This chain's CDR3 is CASSARDARNSPLHF. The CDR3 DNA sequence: TGTGCCAGCAGTGCCCGGGACGCCCGAAATTCACCCCTCCACTTT.

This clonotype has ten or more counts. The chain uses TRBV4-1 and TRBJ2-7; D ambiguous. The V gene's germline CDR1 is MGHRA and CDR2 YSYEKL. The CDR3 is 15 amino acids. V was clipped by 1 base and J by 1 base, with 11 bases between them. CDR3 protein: CASSQGPDGSYEQYF. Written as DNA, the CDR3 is TGCGCCAGCAGCCAAGGCCCGGACGGGTCCTACGAGCAGTACTTC.

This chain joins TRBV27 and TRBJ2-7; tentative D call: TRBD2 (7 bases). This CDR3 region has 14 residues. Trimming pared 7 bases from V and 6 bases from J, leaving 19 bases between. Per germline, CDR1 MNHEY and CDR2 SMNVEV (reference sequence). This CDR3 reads CASTQRGGASEQYF. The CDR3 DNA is TGTGCCAGCACCCAAAGGGGGGGGGCGAGCGAGCAGTACTTC.

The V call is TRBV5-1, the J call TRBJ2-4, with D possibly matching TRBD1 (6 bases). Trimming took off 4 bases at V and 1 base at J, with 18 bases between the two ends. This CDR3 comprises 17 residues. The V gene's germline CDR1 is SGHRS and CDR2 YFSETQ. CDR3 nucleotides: TGCGCCAGCAGCCGGGACATGATCCCGGCGGCCAAAAACATTCAGTACTTC. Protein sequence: CASSRDMIPAAKNIQYF.

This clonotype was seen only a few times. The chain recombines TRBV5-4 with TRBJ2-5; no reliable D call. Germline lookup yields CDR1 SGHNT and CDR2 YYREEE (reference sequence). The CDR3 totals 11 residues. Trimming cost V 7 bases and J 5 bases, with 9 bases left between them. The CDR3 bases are TGTGCCAGCGGCTCCTCGGAGACCCAGTACTTC. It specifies CASGSSETQYF.

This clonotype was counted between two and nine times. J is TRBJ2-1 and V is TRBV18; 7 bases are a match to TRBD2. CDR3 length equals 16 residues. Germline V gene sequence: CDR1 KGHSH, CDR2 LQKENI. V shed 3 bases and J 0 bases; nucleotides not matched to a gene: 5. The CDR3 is CASSPPTSSSYNEQFF. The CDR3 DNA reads TGTGCCAGCTCACCGCCGACTAGCTCCTCCTACAATGAGCAGTTCTTC.